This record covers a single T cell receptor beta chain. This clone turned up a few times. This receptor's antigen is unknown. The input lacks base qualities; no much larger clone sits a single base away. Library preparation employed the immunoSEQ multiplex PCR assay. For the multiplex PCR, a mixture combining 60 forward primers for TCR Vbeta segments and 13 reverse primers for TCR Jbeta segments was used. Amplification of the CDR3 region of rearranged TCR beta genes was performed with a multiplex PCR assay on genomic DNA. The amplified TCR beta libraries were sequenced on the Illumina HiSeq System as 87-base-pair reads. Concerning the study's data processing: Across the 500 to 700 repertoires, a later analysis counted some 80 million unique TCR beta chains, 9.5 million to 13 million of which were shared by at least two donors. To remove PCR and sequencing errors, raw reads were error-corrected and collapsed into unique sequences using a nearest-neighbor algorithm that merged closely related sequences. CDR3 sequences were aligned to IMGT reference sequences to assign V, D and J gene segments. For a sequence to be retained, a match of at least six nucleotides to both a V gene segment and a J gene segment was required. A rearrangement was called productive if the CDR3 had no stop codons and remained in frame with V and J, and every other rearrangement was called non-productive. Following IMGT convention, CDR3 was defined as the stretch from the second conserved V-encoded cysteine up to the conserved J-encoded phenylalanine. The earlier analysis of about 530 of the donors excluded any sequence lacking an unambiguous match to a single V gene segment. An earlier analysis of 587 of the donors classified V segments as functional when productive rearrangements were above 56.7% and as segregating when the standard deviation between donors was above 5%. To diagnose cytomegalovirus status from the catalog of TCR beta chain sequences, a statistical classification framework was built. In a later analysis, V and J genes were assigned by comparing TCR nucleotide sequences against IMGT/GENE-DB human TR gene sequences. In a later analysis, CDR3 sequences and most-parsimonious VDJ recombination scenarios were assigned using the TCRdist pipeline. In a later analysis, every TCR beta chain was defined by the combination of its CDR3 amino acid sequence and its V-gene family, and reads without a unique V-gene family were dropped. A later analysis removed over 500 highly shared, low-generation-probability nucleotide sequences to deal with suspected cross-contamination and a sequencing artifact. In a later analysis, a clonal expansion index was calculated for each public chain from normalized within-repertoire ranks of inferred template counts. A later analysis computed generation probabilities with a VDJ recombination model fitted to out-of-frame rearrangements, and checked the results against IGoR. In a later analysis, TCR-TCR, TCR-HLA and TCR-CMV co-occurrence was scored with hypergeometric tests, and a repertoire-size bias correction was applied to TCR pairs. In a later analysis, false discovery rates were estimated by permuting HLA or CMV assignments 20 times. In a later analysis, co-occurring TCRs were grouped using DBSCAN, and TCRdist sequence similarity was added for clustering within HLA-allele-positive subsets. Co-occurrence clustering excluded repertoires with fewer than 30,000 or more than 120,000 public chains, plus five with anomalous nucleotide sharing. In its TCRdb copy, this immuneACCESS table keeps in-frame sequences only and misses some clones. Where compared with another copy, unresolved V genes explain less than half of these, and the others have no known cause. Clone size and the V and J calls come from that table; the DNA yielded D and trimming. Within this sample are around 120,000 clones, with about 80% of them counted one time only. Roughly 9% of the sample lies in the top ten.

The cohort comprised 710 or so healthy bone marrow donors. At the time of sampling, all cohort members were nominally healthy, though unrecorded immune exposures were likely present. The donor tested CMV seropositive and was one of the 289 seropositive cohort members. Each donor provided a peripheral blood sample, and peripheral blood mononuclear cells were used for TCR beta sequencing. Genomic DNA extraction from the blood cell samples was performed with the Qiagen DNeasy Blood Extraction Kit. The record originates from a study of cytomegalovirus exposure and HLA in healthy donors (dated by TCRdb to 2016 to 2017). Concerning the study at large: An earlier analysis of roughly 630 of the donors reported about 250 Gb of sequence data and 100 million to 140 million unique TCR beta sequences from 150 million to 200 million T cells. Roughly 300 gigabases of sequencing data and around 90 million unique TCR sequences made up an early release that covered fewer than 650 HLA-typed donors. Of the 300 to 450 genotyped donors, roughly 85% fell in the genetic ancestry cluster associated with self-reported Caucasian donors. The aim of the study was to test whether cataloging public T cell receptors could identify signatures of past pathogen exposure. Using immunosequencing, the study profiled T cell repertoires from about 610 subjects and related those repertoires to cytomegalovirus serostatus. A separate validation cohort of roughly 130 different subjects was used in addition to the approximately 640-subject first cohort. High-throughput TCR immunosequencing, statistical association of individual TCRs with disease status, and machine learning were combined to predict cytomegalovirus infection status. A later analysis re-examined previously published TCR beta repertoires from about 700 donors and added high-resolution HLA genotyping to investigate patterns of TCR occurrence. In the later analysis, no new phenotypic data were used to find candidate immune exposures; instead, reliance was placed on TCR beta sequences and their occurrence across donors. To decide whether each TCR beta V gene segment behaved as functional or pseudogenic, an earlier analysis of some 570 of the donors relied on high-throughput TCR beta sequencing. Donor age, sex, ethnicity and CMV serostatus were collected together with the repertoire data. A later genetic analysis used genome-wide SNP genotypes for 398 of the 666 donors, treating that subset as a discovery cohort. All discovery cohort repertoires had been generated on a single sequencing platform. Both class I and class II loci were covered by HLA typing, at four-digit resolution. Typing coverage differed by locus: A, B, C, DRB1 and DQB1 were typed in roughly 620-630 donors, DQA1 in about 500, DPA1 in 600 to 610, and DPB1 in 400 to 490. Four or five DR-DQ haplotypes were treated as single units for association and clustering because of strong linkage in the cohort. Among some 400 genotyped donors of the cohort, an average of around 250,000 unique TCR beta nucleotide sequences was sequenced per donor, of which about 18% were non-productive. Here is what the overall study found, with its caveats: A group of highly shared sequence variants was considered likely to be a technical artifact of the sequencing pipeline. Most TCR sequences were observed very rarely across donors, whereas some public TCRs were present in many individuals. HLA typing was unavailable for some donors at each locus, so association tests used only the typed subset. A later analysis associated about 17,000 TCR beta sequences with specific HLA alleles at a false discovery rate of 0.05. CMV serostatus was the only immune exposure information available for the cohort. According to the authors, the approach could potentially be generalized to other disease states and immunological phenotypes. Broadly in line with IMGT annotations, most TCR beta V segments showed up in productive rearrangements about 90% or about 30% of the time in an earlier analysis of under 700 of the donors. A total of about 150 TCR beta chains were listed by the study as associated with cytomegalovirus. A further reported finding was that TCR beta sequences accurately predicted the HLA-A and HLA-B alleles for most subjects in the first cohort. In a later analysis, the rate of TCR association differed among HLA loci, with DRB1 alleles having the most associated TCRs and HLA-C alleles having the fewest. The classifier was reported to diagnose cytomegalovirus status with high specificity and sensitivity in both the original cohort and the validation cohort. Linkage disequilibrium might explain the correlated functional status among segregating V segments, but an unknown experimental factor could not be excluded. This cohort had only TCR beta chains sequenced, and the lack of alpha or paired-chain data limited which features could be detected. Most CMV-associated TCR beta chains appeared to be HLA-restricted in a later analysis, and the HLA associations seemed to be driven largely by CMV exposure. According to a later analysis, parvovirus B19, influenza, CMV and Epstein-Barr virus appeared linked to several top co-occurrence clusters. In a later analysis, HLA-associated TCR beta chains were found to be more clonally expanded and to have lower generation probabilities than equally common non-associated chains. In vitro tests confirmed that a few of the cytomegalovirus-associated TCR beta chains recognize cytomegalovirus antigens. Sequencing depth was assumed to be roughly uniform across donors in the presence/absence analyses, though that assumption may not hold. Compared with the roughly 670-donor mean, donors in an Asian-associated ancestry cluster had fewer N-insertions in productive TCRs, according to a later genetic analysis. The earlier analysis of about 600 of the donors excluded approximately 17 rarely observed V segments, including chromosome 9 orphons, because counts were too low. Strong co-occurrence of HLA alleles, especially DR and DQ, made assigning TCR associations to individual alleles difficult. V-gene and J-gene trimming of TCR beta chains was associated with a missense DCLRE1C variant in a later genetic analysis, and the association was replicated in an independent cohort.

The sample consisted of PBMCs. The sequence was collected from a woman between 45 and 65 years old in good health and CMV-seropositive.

This receptor has the CDR3 CASSPRRSISYEQYF. Here is the DNA: TGTGCCAGCAGTCCTCGCAGATCCATCTCCTACGAGCAGTACTTC. Recombination connected TRBV6-5 to TRBJ2-7; the D gene identity is not certain. Sequences MNHEY (CDR1) and SVGAGI (CDR2) are obtained from the germline V gene. From cysteine to phenylalanine, the CDR3 is 15 amino acids long. Solely the CDR3 DNA is kept, with 45 bases framed from the first base. The V and J ends are trimmed by 5 bases and 0 bases, leaving 14 bases between them.